One and the same sample provided the 31 T cell receptor beta chains below, sequenced in a study of shared clonotypes between healthy human individuals. The assay was immunoSEQ multiplex PCR, and TCRdb's table has in-frame clones only and misses some. Seen here are about 2.4 million clones, more than 85% observed once, and the top ten hold roughly 0.36%. Material: naive CD4+ T cells from PBMCs. The subset was: CD45RA+ positively selected. The receptors here all came from a man aged 18 to 30 in good health. Some clones in this sample may be carry-over from other donors' samples.

The chain uses TRBV30 and TRBJ2-6; possible D gene TRBD1, 5 bases. CDR1 and CDR2 from the germline V gene are GTSNPN and SVGIG (reference sequence). Trimming cost V 6 bases and J 1 base, with 25 bases left between them. The CDR3 length is 19 residues. This CDR3 is CACTQPSVPGMSGANVLTF. Written as DNA, the CDR3 is TGTGCCTGTACCCAACCCTCCGTCCCAGGGATGTCTGGGGCCAACGTCCTGACTTTC. Variable domain in full (rest from reference TRBV30 and TRBJ2-6): SQTIHQWPATLVQPVGSPLSLECTVEGTSNPNLYWYRQAAGRGLQLLFYSVGIGQISSEVPQNLSASRPQDRQFILSSKKLLLSDSGFYLCACTQPSVPGMSGANVLTFGAGSRLTVL.

The chain carries TRBV7-8 and TRBJ1-1; D is possibly TRBD1 (6 bases). Germline V gives CDR1 SGHVS, CDR2 FQNEAQ. CDR3 size: 17 residues. Trimming pared 0 bases from V and 2 bases from J, leaving 16 bases between. The CDR3 DNA is TGTGCCAGCAGCTTAGCGCGTGACAGGAGAGAAAACACTGAAGCTTTCTTT. Its protein is CASSLARDRRENTEAFF. Together with reference TRBV7-8 and TRBJ1-1, the CDR3 gives the full variable domain: GAGVSQSPRYKVAKRGQDVALRCDPISGHVSLFWYQQALGQGPEFLTYFQNEAQLDKSGLPSDRFFAERPEGSVSTLKIQRTQQEDSAVYLCASSLARDRRENTEAFFGQGTRLTVV.

The genes are TRBV5-1 and TRBJ2-5, with 11 positions matching TRBD2. This CDR3 region has 15 residues. CDR1 and CDR2 (germline): SGHRS, YFSETQ. Trimming took 6 bases from V and 2 from J; bases not matched to a gene: 6. The CDR3 DNA reads TGCGCCAGCACACAAAGACTAGCGGGACAAGAGACCCAGTACTTC. Encoded protein: CASTQRLAGQETQYF.

The chain couples TRBV18 to TRBJ1-2, with 8 nucleotides matching TRBD1. The CDR3 loop spans 17 amino acids. Trimming cost V 2 bases and J 2 bases; bases outside gene matches: 10. CDR1 is KGHSH and CDR2 is LQKENI in the germline V gene. CDR3 residues: CASSPGTGFLSNYGYTF. DNA of the CDR3: TGTGCCAGCTCACCAGGGACAGGATTCCTCTCCAACTATGGCTACACCTTC.

The genes are TRBV6-6 and TRBJ1-5, with D possibly TRBD1 on 5 matching bases. CDR3 length: 14 amino acids. The germline CDR1 and CDR2 sequences are MNHNY and SVGAGI (reference sequence). Trimming left V 0 bases short and J 6 bases short, with 9 bases between. The CDR3 DNA reads TGTGCCAGCAGTTACTCAGGGGCCACTCAGCCCCAGCATTTT. Protein sequence: CASSYSGATQPQHF.

V and J are TRBV25-1 and TRBJ1-4; TRBD1 is a possible D gene (6 bases). Germline V gene data show CDR1 as MGHDK and CDR2 as SYGVNS. CDR3 size: 13 residues. Trimming left V 3 bases short and J 7 bases short, with 9 bases between. CDR3 sequence reads: CASSDTGREKLFF. In nucleotides, the CDR3 is TGTGCCAGCAGTGATACAGGGCGTGAAAAACTGTTTTTT.

The genes are TRBV5-1 and TRBJ2-5, with TRBD2 identical over 10 bases. Germline CDR1 SGHRS, CDR2 YFSETQ. There are 16 residues in the CDR3. V trimming: 7 bases; J trimming: 4 bases; junction bases outside the gene matches: 13. Here the CDR3 DNA reads TGCGCCAGCGCTTTGGCGGCTAGCGGGGGAGGAGAGACCCAGTACTTC. It yields the protein CASALAASGGGETQYF.

This chain uses TRBV15 with TRBJ2-5, with D possibly TRBD1 on 5 matching bases. The germline V gene encodes CDR1 LNHNV and CDR2 YYDKDF (reference sequence). This CDR3 is built from 16 residues. With 0 bases removed from V and 5 bases from J, the gap between germline ends came to 16 bases. In DNA, the CDR3 is TGTGCCACCAGCAGAGATCGATTCAGGGCTAGGGAGACCCAGTACTTC. It encodes CATSRDRFRARETQYF.

The chain carries TRBV28 and TRBJ1-2; 11 positions agree with TRBD1. This CDR3 has 16 amino acids. V was pared by 4 bases and J by 2 bases, with 6 bases of the junction left unmatched. CDR1 is MDHEN, CDR2 SYDVKM, per germline. CDR3 nucleotide sequence: TGTGCCAGCAGTTCACCAAGGACAGGGGGCAACTATGGCTACACCTTC. Translation gives CASSSPRTGGNYGYTF.

The chain links TRBV14 to TRBJ2-2; 7 bases agree with TRBD2. CDR1 is SGHDN and CDR2 is FVKESK in the germline V gene. V lost 0 bases to trimming and J lost 6 bases; unmatched junction nucleotides: 4. The CDR3 loop spans 15 amino acids. The CDR3 nucleotides are TGTGCCAGCAGCCAAGAGGCGGGAGCCGCCGGGGAGCTGTTTTTT. Translating gives CASSQEAGAAGELFF.

The gene calls are TRBV6-1 and TRBJ1-4; perhaps TRBD1 as D (5 bases). The germline V and J ends were trimmed by 7 bases and 3 bases, with 12 bases remaining between them. The CDR3 is made up of 14 amino acids. Germline CDR1 MNHNS, CDR2 SASEGT. CDR3: CASTRAGSNEKLFF. The DNA of the CDR3 is TGTGCCAGCACTCGGGCAGGGTCTAATGAAAAACTGTTTTTT.

The chain links TRBV25-1 to TRBJ2-5; the D gene is possibly TRBD2 (5 bases). The CDR3 loop spans 18 amino acids. The V gene's germline CDR1 is MGHDK and CDR2 SYGVNS. Trimming cost V 0 bases and J 0 bases, with 17 bases left between them. The CDR3 region has the DNA TGTGCCAGCAGTGAATATACCCCTTCGACGGACTACCAAGAGACCCAGTACTTC. Translated, it gives CASSEYTPSTDYQETQYF.

The rearrangement uses TRBV18 and TRBJ2-7, with D perhaps TRBD1 (5 bases). This CDR3 region has 14 residues. Germline values: CDR1 KGHSH, CDR2 LQKENI. Trimming took 3 bases from V and 2 from J, leaving 11 bases between them. The CDR3: CASSPLREAYEQYF. As DNA, the CDR3 is TGTGCCAGCTCACCCCTCAGGGAAGCCTACGAGCAGTACTTC.

The J gene is TRBJ2-7, the V gene TRBV5-1; 10 bases are a match to TRBD1. Germline CDR1 SGHRS, CDR2 YFSETQ. Unmatched junction bases numbered 4, after V lost 4 bases and J lost 3 bases. The CDR3 has 14 amino acids. The CDR3 reads CASSKGQGLYEQYF. The CDR3 DNA reads TGCGCCAGCAGCAAGGGACAGGGGCTCTACGAGCAGTACTTC.

This clone was picked up one time. J is TRBJ2-7 and V is TRBV18; D could derive from TRBD1 or TRBD2 (5 bases each). This CDR3 region has 15 residues. V shed 4 bases and J shed 6 bases, with 19 bases lying between them. Per germline, CDR1 KGHSH and CDR2 LQKENI. The CDR3 sequence is CASSQRGDVASEQYF. The CDR3 DNA follows: TGTGCCAGCTCACAAAGAGGGGATGTAGCTTCCGAGCAGTACTTC.

The sample holds a few counts of this clone. The rearrangement uses TRBV6-6 and TRBJ1-5; TRBD1 matches 8 bases. With 8 bases clipped from V and 7 bases from J, the junction kept 7 bases outside the gene matches. Germline-derived CDR1 and CDR2 are MNHNY and SVGAGI (reference sequence). There are 13 residues in the CDR3. CDR3: CASVDRANQPQHF. The CDR3 coding sequence is TGTGCCAGCGTGGACAGGGCGAACCAGCCCCAGCATTTT.

The rearrangement uses TRBV18 and TRBJ2-1; maybe TRBD1 (6 bases). The CDR3 spans 15 residues. The V gene lost 6 bases and the J gene lost 5 bases, with 17 bases spanning the gap. The germline CDR1 and CDR2 sequences are KGHSH and LQKENI. This CDR3 reads CASSPVPGDNNEQFF. Written as DNA, the CDR3 is TGTGCCAGCTCCCCCGTCCCCGGGGACAACAATGAGCAGTTCTTC.

The gene calls are TRBV28 and TRBJ1-5; no clear D gene. V was trimmed by 6 bases and J by 0 bases, leaving 9 bases between them. Germline CDR1 MDHEN, CDR2 SYDVKM. The CDR3 extends over 14 amino acids. CDR3 coding DNA: TGTGCCAGCAGCCTCATGGGTAGCAATCAGCCCCAGCATTTT. It yields the protein CASSLMGSNQPQHF.

The J gene is TRBJ1-2, the V gene TRBV5-1; 12 nucleotides match TRBD1. Germline V lookup: CDR1 SGHRS, CDR2 YFSETQ. Trimming removed 4 bases from V and 3 bases from J; junction bases left unmatched: 10. CDR3 length: 17 residues. Here the CDR3 reads CASSPAGQGASYYGYTF. The CDR3 region has the DNA TGCGCCAGCAGCCCGGCGGGACAGGGGGCTAGCTACTATGGCTACACCTTC.

V usage is TRBV2 and J usage is TRBJ1-3; the D is unclear. V was pared by 7 bases and J by 4 bases, with 8 bases between. This CDR3 region has 12 residues. CDR1 is SNHLY and CDR2 is FYNNEI in the germline V gene. The CDR3, as DNA: TGTGCCAGCAAGGATGGGGGAAACACCATATATTTT. This encodes CASKDGGNTIYF.

The gene calls are TRBV7-2 and TRBJ2-7; no firm D call. With 5 bases removed from V and 1 base from J, the gap between germline ends came to 12 bases. The CDR3 extends over 14 amino acids. Germline loops: CDR1 SGHTA, CDR2 FQGNSA. CDR3 bases: TGTGCCAGCAGCGTCGTTCGATGGTCCTACGAGCAGTACTTC. Translating gives CASSVVRWSYEQYF. The whole variable domain, remainder taken from reference TRBV7-2 and TRBJ2-7, is GAGVSQSPSNKVTEKGKDVELRCDPISGHTALYWYRQSLGQGLEFLIYFQGNSAPDKSGLPSDRFSAERTGGSVSTLTIQRTQQEDSAVYLCASSVVRWSYEQYFGPGTRLTVT.

The chain employs TRBV4-1 and TRBJ2-4; TRBD2 agrees at 11 bases. J was trimmed by 7 bases and V by 4 bases; bases with no gene match: 6. Germline V gene lookup returns CDR1 MGHRA and CDR2 YSYEKL. The CDR3 length is 15 residues. DNA for the CDR3: TGCGCCAGCAGCCCCGGACTAGCGGGTCCGAACATTCAGTACTTC. It codes for CASSPGLAGPNIQYF.

Points on this clone: The same CDR3 arises from other DNA sequences in this sample as well. This chain uses TRBV28 with TRBJ2-1; 7 bases map to TRBD2. The CDR3 sequence is 14 residues long. V trimming: 3 bases; J trimming: 7 bases; junction bases outside the gene matches: 6. Germline lookup yields CDR1 MDHEN and CDR2 SYDVKM. The CDR3 loop reads CASSFGGSVNEQFF. DNA of the CDR3: TGTGCCAGCAGTTTTGGCGGGAGCGTGAATGAGCAGTTCTTC.

The chain couples TRBV7-6 to TRBJ2-1; 12 bases are shared with TRBD2. The CDR3 runs to 14 residues. Germline lookup yields CDR1 SGHVS and CDR2 FNYEAQ. After removal of 5 bases from V and 10 bases from J, the junction contained 6 bases not matched to a gene. The CDR3 is CASSTGLAGTEQFF. In nucleotides, the CDR3 is TGTGCCAGCAGCACAGGACTAGCGGGAACCGAGCAGTTCTTC.

The CDR3 spells CASRVRTSSYNEQFF. DNA for the CDR3: TGTGCCAGCCGTGTCCGTACGAGCTCCTACAATGAGCAGTTCTTC. This chain joins TRBV7-9 and TRBJ2-1, with unresolved D. V was pared by 8 bases and J by 0 bases, with 14 bases between. This CDR3 has 15 amino acids. Per the germline V gene, CDR1 is SEHNR and CDR2 is FQNEAQ (reference sequence).

J is TRBJ2-7 and V is TRBV10-3; perhaps D is TRBD1 or TRBD2 (5 bases each). Germline V gene lookup returns CDR1 ENHRY and CDR2 SYGVKD. The CDR3 is made up of 14 amino acids. Trimming stripped 2 bases from V and 0 bases from J, with 8 bases between. The CDR3 loop is CAISEGTVSYEQYF. The CDR3 DNA reads TGTGCCATCAGTGAGGGGACCGTCTCCTACGAGCAGTACTTC.

This clone was counted a few times. The chain is built from TRBV18 and TRBJ1-5; possibly TRBD1 for D (5 bases). Trimming pared 3 bases from V and 11 bases from J, leaving 14 bases between. Germline assignment: CDR1 KGHSH and CDR2 LQKENI. This CDR3 has 13 residues. CDR3 amino acids: CASSPRDPPTQHF. The DNA of the CDR3 is TGTGCCAGCTCACCCCGGGACCCCCCGACCCAGCATTTT.

The genes are TRBV5-1 and TRBJ2-5; D ambiguous. Per germline, CDR1 SGHRS and CDR2 YFSETQ. Trimming took 0 bases from V and 5 from J, leaving 14 bases between them. The CDR3 runs 15 residues. CDR3 region: CASSLGHEGVETQYF. In DNA form, the CDR3 reads TGCGCCAGCAGCTTGGGGCACGAAGGCGTCGAGACCCAGTACTTC.

The sample holds one count of this clone. The V gene is TRBV7-9, the J gene TRBJ2-1; 7 bases are shared with TRBD1. The CDR3 sequence is 11 residues long. With 5 bases clipped from V and 10 bases from J, the junction kept 2 bases outside the gene matches. Germline V gene sequence: CDR1 SEHNR, CDR2 FQNEAQ (reference sequence). CDR3 sequence: CASSLTGEQFF. The CDR3 DNA follows: TGTGCCAGCAGCCTGACAGGGGAGCAGTTCTTC.

The rearrangement links TRBV5-5 to TRBJ2-3; D ambiguous. Per the germline V gene, CDR1 is SGHKS and CDR2 is YYEKEE (reference sequence). V was cut by 4 bases and J by 3 bases, with 6 bases left in between. The CDR3 covers 12 residues. The CDR3 here is CASSLRTDTQYF. For the CDR3, the DNA is TGTGCCAGCAGCCTTCGGACAGATACGCAGTATTTT.

V and J are TRBV4-1 and TRBJ2-7, with D maybe TRBD1 (5 bases). This CDR3 contains 15 residues. Germline V CDR1 and CDR2: MGHRA, YSYEKL. V shed 4 bases and J shed 3 bases, with 16 bases lying between them. In DNA, the CDR3 is TGCGCCAGCAGCCGGTATTTGACAGAAAACTACGAGCAGTACTTC. It is translated as CASSRYLTENYEQYF.